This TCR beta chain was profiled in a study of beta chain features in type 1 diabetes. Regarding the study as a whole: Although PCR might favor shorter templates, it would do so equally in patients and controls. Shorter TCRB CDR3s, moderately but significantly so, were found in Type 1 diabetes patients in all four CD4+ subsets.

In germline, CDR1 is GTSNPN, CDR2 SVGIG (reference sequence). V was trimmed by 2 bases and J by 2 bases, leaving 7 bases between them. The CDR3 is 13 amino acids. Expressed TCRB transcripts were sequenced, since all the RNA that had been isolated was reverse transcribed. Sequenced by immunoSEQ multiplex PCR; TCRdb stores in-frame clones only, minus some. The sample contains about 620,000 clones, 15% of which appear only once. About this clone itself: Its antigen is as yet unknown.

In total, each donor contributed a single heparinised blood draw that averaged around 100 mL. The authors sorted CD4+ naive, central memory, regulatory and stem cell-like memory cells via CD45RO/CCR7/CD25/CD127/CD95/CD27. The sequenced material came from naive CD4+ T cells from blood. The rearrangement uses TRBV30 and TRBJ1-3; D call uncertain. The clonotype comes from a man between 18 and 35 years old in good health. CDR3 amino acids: CAWSLFPGNTIYF. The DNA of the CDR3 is TGTGCCTGGAGTCTTTTCCCTGGAAACACCATATATTTT.